This TCR beta chain appears in the sequencing data of a study of shared clonotypes between healthy human individuals. Findings and limits, study-wide: Memory subsets had estimated richness that was generally smaller than that of naive subsets.

Worth noting for this clone: Its cognate antigen is unknown.

Libraries were prepared by immunoSEQ multiplex PCR; TCRdb keeps only in-frame clonotypes and omits some of them. The sample gives a few million clones, more than 80% of which show up once; 0.39% is in the top ten. Trimming removed 7 bases from V and 5 bases from J; junction bases left unmatched: 5. The CDR3 totals 14 residues. The germline V gene has CDR1 MDHEN and CDR2 SYDVKM. The source of this sequence is a man between 18 and 35 years old in good health. Some clones in this sample may be carry-over from other donors' samples. The rearrangement joins TRBV28 to TRBJ2-3; 11 nucleotides line up with TRBD2. The sequencing sample was made of naive CD4+ T cells from PBMCs. Stated subset: CD45RA+ positively selected. The CDR3 sequence: CASIAGGRKDTQYF. In DNA, the CDR3 is TGTGCCAGCATAGCGGGAGGGCGGAAAGATACGCAGTATTTT.